The clone carrying this TCR beta chain was counted a few times. Its antigen is unknown. The sample originates from a study of cytomegalovirus exposure and HLA in healthy donors. General study results and limits: For most TCR sequences rarity was the rule, although some public TCRs occurred in many donors. Diagnosis of cytomegalovirus status made by the classifier reportedly showed high specificity and sensitivity. CMV serostatus was the only recorded immune exposure for donors. Later work showed greater clonal expansion in HLA-associated TCR beta chains than in equally common others.

PCR primers comprised 60 Vbeta and 13 Jbeta primers. The protocol was immunoSEQ multiplex PCR, while the TCRdb copy is restricted to in-frame clones and leaves out a portion. This sample has under 250,000 clones; approximately 80% occur once, and the top ten carry 3.8%. The sample comprised PBMCs. This TCR derives from a male donor in good health and CMV-seronegative.

CDR3 DNA: TGTGCCAGCAGCTCCTCTTTCCCCCGGTGGAATGAAAAACTGTTTTTT. This gives the protein CASSSSFPRWNEKLFF. V gene TRBV5-6 combines with J gene TRBJ1-4; the D is unclear. V gave up 3 bases and J gave up 5 bases, with 17 bases separating them. The germline V gene encodes CDR1 SGHDT and CDR2 YYEEEE. This CDR3 is 16 amino acids long.